Listed below are T cell receptor beta chains from one sample, sequenced in a study of T cell responses to AZD1222 COVID-19 vaccine. Sequenced by immunoSEQ multiplex PCR; TCRdb stores in-frame clones only, minus some. The sample gives some 130,000 clones, roughly nine tenths of which show up once; 5% to 6.5% is in the top ten. The starting material was peripheral blood, obtained on day 0 of AZD1222 vaccination. These receptors came from an adult in good health. The CDR3 runs from the conserved cysteine through the conserved F or W. A D gene is named only where the DNA matches it firmly. Rows may omit the clone size; those that give it use once, few, many or a size class.

>TRBV4-2|-|-|TRBJ1-5
TGTGCCAGCAGCCAAGTGGACAGCCTCAATCAGCCCCAGCATTTT
CASSQVDSLNQPQHF
>TRBV29-1|TRBD1|once|TRBJ2-7
TGCAGCGTTGTGATGGGGACAGGGCGTTACGAGCAGTACTTC
CSVVMGTGRYEQYF
>TRBV30|-|once|TRBJ1-2
TGTGCCTGGAGTGTAGGGCGGGGCTACACCTTC
CAWSVGRGYTF
>TRBV2|TRBD1|few|TRBJ1-4
TGTGCCAGCACCGCAAGGGGGACAGGCAATGAAAAACTGTTTTTT
CASTARGTGNEKLFF
>TRBV6-6|TRBD2|-|TRBJ2-5
TGTGCCAGCAGTTCCCCTAGCGGGGGTTGGGAGACCCAGTACTTC
CASSSPSGGWETQYF
>TRBV3-1/TRBV3-2|TRBD1|few|TRBJ1-2
TGTGCCAGCAGCCAAGTTGGGACAGGGAGGGGCTATGGCTACACCTTC
CASSQVGTGRGYGYTF
>TRBV7-9|-|-|TRBJ1-1
TGTGCCAGCAGTTCCCCGGGACTCTCCCCTAACACTGAAGCTTTCTTT
CASSSPGLSPNTEAFF
>TRBV7-9|TRBD1|-|TRBJ1-4
TGTGCCAGCAGCTTATACAGGGGGGGAACTAATGAAAAACTGTTTTTT
CASSLYRGGTNEKLFF
>TRBV7-9|-|-|TRBJ1-2
TGTGCCAGCAGCGCAGACATAAGTGGCTACACCTTC
CASSADISGYTF
>TRBV11-2|-|-|TRBJ1-2
TGTGCCAGCAGCTTAGATCCTGCGGGCGGCAGCTATGGCTACACCTTC
CASSLDPAGGSYGYTF
>TRBV27|TRBD1|-|TRBJ2-1
TGTGCCAGCAGTTTTTTGGGACAGGGACACAATGAGCAGTTCTTC
CASSFLGQGHNEQFF
>TRBV2|TRBD1|-|TRBJ1-1
TGTGCCAGCACCTCAACAGGGGGGAGGATTTTGAACACTGAAGCTTTCTTT
CASTSTGGRILNTEAFF
>TRBV4-1|-|-|TRBJ2-5
TGCGCCAGCAGCCAATGGAGAGGAGAGACCCAGTACTTC
CASSQWRGETQYF
>TRBV4-3|-|-|TRBJ1-2
TGCGCCAGCAGCCAAGATAGGGGCATATCGGATGGCTACACCTTC
CASSQDRGISDGYTF
>TRBV27|-|-|TRBJ1-1
TGTGCCAGCAGCCGGACGAACACTGAAGCTTTCTTT
CASSRTNTEAFF
>TRBV12-3/TRBV12-4|-|-|TRBJ1-3
TGTGCCAGCAGTCGTTGGGAAAACACCATATATTTT
CASSRWENTIYF
>TRBV6-1|TRBD1|-|TRBJ1-5
TGTGCCAGCAGTGAAGCGGGGGGCAGGGGGAGCAATCAGCCCCAGCATTTT
CASSEAGGRGSNQPQHF
>TRBV30|-|-|TRBJ1-2
TGTGCCTGGGACTTTGCAGGGGAGGGCTACACCTTC
CAWDFAGEGYTF
>TRBV9|-|-|TRBJ1-2
TGTGCCAGCAGCGTAGGCACAGGCCGCTATGGCTACACCTTC
CASSVGTGRYGYTF
>TRBV30|-|-|TRBJ1-2
TGTGCCTGGAGTCATGCGTATGGCTACACCTTC
CAWSHAYGYTF
>TRBV10-3|-|-|TRBJ2-3
TGTGCCATCAGTGAGTCGACTGTGACTACCGGCACAGATACGCAGTATTTT
CAISESTVTTGTDTQYF
>TRBV18|-|-|TRBJ1-1
TGTGCCAGCTCACCGACAGAAAACACTGAAGCTTTCTTT
CASSPTENTEAFF
>TRBV20-1|-|few|TRBJ1-1
TGCAGTGCTAGTAAGAACACTGAAGCTTTCTTT
CSASKNTEAFF
>TRBV19|TRBD1|-|TRBJ1-4
TGTGCCAGTCAAACCGGGACAGGGGATGAAAAACTGTTTTTT
CASQTGTGDEKLFF
>TRBV24-1|TRBD2|once|TRBJ2-1
TGTGCCACCAGTGATGTTGCGGGGGGGATGGAGCAGTTCTTC
CATSDVAGGMEQFF
>TRBV13|-|-|TRBJ1-1
TGTGCCAGCAGCTTAGAAGTAAACACTGAAGCTTTCTTT
CASSLEVNTEAFF
>TRBV19|-|-|TRBJ1-1
TGTGCCAGTAGTGCCGAAGGGGGGCGCGAAGCTGAAGCTTTCTTT
CASSAEGGREAEAFF
>TRBV6-5|-|-|TRBJ1-1
TGTGCCAGCAGTAAGATTATGGCGAACACTGAAGCTTTCTTT
CASSKIMANTEAFF
>TRBV29-1|-|-|TRBJ1-1
TGCAGCGTTGTAAGGGCCGACACTGAAGCTTTCTTT
CSVVRADTEAFF
>TRBV9|TRBD1|few|TRBJ1-2
TGTGCCAGCAGCGCAAACAGGGGTGGAAACGAAAAAGGGGGCTACACCTTC
CASSANRGGNEKGGYTF
>TRBV19|TRBD1|-|TRBJ1-1
TGTGCCAGTAGTACGGACAGGGACACTGAAGCTTTCTTT
CASSTDRDTEAFF
>TRBV6-6|-|-|TRBJ1-2
TGTGCCAGCAGCCCCGGAGGCCTCTCTAGGGATGGCTACACCTTC
CASSPGGLSRDGYTF
>TRBV5-6|-|-|TRBJ2-5
TGTGCCAGCAGCTCTTGGTGGACTTTGGAGACCCAGTACTTC
CASSSWWTLETQYF
>TRBV6-5|TRBD1|-|TRBJ1-1
TGTGCCAGCAGAAGGGGGCGCGGCACTGAAGCTTTCTTT
CASRRGRGTEAFF
>TRBV30|TRBD1|-|TRBJ1-6
TGTGCCTGGAGGGAGGGGGCTAATAATTCACCCCTCCACTTT
CAWREGANNSPLHF
>TRBV6-6|-|-|TRBJ2-1
TGTGCCAGCAGTCCACAACGGGGGCTAGGAATTTACAATGAGCAGTTCTTC
CASSPQRGLGIYNEQFF
>TRBV7-9|-|-|TRBJ1-1
TGTGCCAGCAGCGCTGGGACGTTTGAAGCTTTCTTT
CASSAGTFEAFF
>TRBV29-1|-|-|TRBJ1-2
TGCAGCGCCCCAAGCCGAGGGGATAACTATGGCTACACCTTC
CSAPSRGDNYGYTF
>TRBV11-2|TRBD1|-|TRBJ1-2
TGTGCCAGCAGCCAGGACAGGGTTCGTGGCTACACCTTC
CASSQDRVRGYTF
>TRBV6-5|-|-|TRBJ1-3
TGTGCCAGCACCCTCGGGGGGACTGGAAACACCATATATTTT
CASTLGGTGNTIYF
>TRBV5-4|TRBD2|-|TRBJ2-1
TGTGCCAGCAGCTATACGGGACTAGCGGGGGGGAATGAGCAGTTCTTC
CASSYTGLAGGNEQFF
>TRBV7-3|TRBD1|-|TRBJ2-5
TGTGCCAGCAGCTCCACGAGGTCGGACAGGGGGGAGACCCAGTACTTC
CASSSTRSDRGETQYF
>TRBV5-6|TRBD1|-|TRBJ1-5
TGTGCCAGCAGTCTCCAGGGGGTTAGTAATCAGCCCCAGCATTTT
CASSLQGVSNQPQHF
>TRBV5-5|-|-|TRBJ1-1
TGTGCCAGCAGCCCCACCCGGGGGACTGAAGCTTTCTTT
CASSPTRGTEAFF
>TRBV5-1|TRBD1|-|TRBJ2-4
TGCGCCAGCAGTTTGGGGACAGTAGAAGCAAACATTCAGTACTTC
CASSLGTVEANIQYF
>TRBV18|-|-|TRBJ2-5
TGTGCCAGCTCACCACCTTTGGGGGAGACCCAGTACTTC
CASSPPLGETQYF
>TRBV19|-|-|TRBJ1-1
TGTGCTTCAAGCCCCTTGGTGAACACTGAAGCTTTCTTT
CASSPLVNTEAFF
>TRBV5-5|-|few|TRBJ1-1
TGTGCCAGCAGCCTGGATTTATGGGTAATGAACACTGAAGCTTTCTTT
CASSLDLWVMNTEAFF
>TRBV12-5|-|-|TRBJ1-2
TGTGCTAGTGGTCTAAGGACGGTCTATGGCTACACCTTC
CASGLRTVYGYTF
>TRBV5-1|-|-|TRBJ2-7
TGCGCCAGCAGCTTCGGGGATCGGTACGAGCAGTACTTC
CASSFGDRYEQYF
>TRBV4-2|-|once|TRBJ1-1
TGTGCCAGTCTCACGACGGGGGCAGGGCGGAGCACTGAAGCTTTCTTT
CASLTTGAGRSTEAFF
>TRBV4-3|TRBD2|-|TRBJ2-1
TGCGCCAGCAGCCAAGGGTTAGCGGGGGTGGTCGATGAGCAGTTCTTC
CASSQGLAGVVDEQFF
>TRBV6-4|-|-|TRBJ1-1
TGTGCCAGCAGTGATGGGCGCCTGAACACTGAAGCTTTCTTT
CASSDGRLNTEAFF
>TRBV30|TRBD2|-|TRBJ2-1
TGTGCCTGGAGCGGCACTAGCGGGGGGAGCTCCTACAATGAGCAGTTCTTC
CAWSGTSGGSSYNEQFF